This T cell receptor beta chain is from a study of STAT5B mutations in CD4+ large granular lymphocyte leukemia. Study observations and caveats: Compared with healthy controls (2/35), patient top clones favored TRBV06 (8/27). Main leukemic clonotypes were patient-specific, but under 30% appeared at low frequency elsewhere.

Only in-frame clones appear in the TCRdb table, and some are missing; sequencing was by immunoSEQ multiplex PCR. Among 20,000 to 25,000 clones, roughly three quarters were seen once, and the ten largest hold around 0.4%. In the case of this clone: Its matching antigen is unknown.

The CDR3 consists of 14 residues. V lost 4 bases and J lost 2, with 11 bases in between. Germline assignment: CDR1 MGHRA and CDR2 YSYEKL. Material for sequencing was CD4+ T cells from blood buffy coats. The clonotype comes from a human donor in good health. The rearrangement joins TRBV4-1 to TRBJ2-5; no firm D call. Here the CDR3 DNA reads TGCGCCAGCAGCCCCGGAGACGGACAAGAGACCCAGTACTTC. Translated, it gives CASSPGDGQETQYF.